The clone carrying this T cell receptor (beta chain) was seen once. Its antigen is still unknown. The entry originates in a study of T cell responses to AZD1222 COVID-19 vaccine. Whole-study results and caveats: The study found vaccine-associated CD4 TCRs spanning spike, dominant at 160-218 and 743-854. Spike-specific TCR breadth and depth grew following two AZD1222 doses. Donors skewed white British and female; clonal diversity was possibly underestimated.

Measured with immunoSEQ multiplex PCR; TCRdb has only the in-frame clones, and not every one. The table includes some 24,000 clones, about 86% detected once. The CDR3 has 17 amino acids. The germline gives CDR1 KGHDR, CDR2 SFDVKD. With 3 bases removed from V and 6 bases from J, the gap between germline ends came to 22 bases. The TCR sequence derives from an adult who received the AZD1222 COVID-19 vaccine. The chain recombines TRBV24-1 with TRBJ1-2; no firm D call. Material: peripheral blood, obtained 28 days after the second AZD1222 dose. In DNA form, the CDR3 reads TGTGCCACCAGTGATAAGTACCAACTGCAACGTATGGATGGCTACACCTTC. It codes for CATSDKYQLQRMDGYTF.